The source of this T cell receptor beta chain is a study of blood T cells in healthy people across ages. Study in general: Template switching retrieved approximately one barcoded beta molecule for each two T cells.

With 0 bases removed from V and 1 base from J, the gap between germline ends came to 9 bases. Germline loops: CDR1 SGDLS, CDR2 YYNGEE. This CDR3 contains 15 residues. A second PCR of 7 to 11 cycles used a sample-barcoded 5' primer and a J-beta primer mix. TCRdb re-called the 5' RACE reads with MiXCR, one entry per CDR3 protein. The profile covers 800,000 to 1,000,000 distinct CDR3 sequences, with around 48% appearing a single time and about an eighth taken by the ten largest. This receptor was taken from a man in his thirties or forties in good health. Sequencing was performed on blood. V usage is TRBV9 and J usage is TRBJ2-3; the D gene is possibly TRBD1 (6 bases). The CDR3 protein is CASSVAGDGTDTQYF. CDR3 nucleotides: TGTGCCAGCAGCGTAGCAGGGGACGGCACAGATACGCAGTATTTT. The variable domain in full, completed from reference TRBV9 and TRBJ2-3, reads DSGVTQTPKHLITATGQRVTLRCSPRSGDLSVYWYQQSLDQGLQFLIQYYNGEERAKGNILERFSAQQFPDLHSELNLSSLELGDSALYFCASSVAGDGTDTQYFGPGTRLTVL.